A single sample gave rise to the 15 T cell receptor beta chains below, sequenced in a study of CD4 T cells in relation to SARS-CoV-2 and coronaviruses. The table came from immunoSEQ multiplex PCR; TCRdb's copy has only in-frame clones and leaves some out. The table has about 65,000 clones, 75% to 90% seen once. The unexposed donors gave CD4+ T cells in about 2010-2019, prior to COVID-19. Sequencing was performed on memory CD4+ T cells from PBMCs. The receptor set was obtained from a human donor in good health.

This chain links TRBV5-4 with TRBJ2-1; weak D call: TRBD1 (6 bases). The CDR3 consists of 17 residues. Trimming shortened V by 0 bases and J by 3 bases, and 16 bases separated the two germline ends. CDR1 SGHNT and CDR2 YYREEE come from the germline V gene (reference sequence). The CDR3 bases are TGTGCCAGCAGCTTGGCCCGTGGCAGGGGAATCTACAATGAGCAGTTCTTC. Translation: CASSLARGRGIYNEQFF.

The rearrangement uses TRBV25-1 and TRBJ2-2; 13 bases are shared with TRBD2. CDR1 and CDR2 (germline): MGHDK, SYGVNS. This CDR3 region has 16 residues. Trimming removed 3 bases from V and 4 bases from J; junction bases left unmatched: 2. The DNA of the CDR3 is TGTGCCAGCAGTGATGGGACTAGCGGGGCCACCGGGGAGCTGTTTTTT. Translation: CASSDGTSGATGELFF.

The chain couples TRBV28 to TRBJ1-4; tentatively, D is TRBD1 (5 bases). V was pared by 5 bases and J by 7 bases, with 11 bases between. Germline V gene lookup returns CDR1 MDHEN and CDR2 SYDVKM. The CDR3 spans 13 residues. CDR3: CASSLGGSEKLFF. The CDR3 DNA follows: TGTGCCAGCAGTCTGGGGGGGAGTGAAAAACTGTTTTTT.

The CDR3 reads CASSHKSGLASGAYEQYF. Here the CDR3 DNA reads TGCGCCAGCAGCCATAAATCCGGCTTGGCCAGTGGAGCCTACGAGCAGTACTTC. The chain is built from TRBV4-1 and TRBJ2-7; D is ambiguous. CDR3 size: 18 residues. CDR1 is MGHRA and CDR2 is YSYEKL in the germline V gene. V was pared by 3 bases and J by 2 bases, with 23 bases between.

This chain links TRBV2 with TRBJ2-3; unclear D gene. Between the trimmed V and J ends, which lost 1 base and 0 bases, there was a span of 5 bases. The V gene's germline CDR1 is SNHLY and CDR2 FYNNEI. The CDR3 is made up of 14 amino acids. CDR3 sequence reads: CASSEVISTDTQYF. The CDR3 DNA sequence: TGTGCCAGCAGTGAAGTGATCAGCACAGATACGCAGTATTTT.

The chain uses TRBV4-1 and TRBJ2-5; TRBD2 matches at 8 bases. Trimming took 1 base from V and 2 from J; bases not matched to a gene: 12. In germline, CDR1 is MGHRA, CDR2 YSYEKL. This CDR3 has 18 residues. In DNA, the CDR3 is TGCGCCAGCAGCCAAGTGTTAGCGGGGTCCGTGCGACAAGAGACCCAGTACTTC. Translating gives CASSQVLAGSVRQETQYF.

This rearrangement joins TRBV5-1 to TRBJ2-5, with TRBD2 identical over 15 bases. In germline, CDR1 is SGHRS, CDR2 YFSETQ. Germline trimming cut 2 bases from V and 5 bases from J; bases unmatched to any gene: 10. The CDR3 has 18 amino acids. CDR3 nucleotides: TGCGCCAGCAGCTTTGGACTAGCGGGGGGGCTAAGCATGGAGACCCAGTACTTC. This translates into CASSFGLAGGLSMETQYF. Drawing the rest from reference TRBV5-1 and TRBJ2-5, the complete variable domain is KAGVTQTPRYLIKTRGQQVTLSCSPISGHRSVSWYQQTPGQGLQFLFEYFSETQRNKGNFPGRFSGRQFSNSRSEMNVSTLELGDSALYLCASSFGLAGGLSMETQYFGPGTRLLVL.

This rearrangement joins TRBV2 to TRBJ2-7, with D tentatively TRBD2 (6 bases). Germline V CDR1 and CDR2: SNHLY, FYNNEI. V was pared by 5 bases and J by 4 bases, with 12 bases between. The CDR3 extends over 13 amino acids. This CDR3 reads CASSTLGGYEQYF. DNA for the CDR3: TGTGCCAGCAGTACCTTGGGGGGATACGAGCAGTACTTC. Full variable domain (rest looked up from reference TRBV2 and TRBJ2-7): EPEVTQTPSHQVTQMGQEVILRCVPISNHLYFYWYRQILGQKVEFLVSFYNNEISEKSEIFDDQFSVERPDGSNFTLKIRSTKLEDSAMYFCASSTLGGYEQYFGPGTRLTVT.

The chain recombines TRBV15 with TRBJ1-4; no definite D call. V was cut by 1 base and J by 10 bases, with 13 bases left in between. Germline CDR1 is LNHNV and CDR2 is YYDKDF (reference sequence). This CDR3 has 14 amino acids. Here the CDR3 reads CATSRVDLPGKLFF. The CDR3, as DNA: TGTGCCACCAGCAGAGTAGACCTGCCTGGAAAACTGTTTTTT.

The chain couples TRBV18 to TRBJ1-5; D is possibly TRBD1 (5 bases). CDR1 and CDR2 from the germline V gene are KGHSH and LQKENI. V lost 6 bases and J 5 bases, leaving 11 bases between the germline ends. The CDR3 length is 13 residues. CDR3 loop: CASSPGRDQPQHF. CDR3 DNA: TGTGCCAGCTCTCCGGGACGGGATCAGCCCCAGCATTTT.

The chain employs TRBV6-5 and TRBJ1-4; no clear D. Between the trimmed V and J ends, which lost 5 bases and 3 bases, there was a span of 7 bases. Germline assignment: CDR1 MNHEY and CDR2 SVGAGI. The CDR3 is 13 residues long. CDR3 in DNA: TGTGCCAGCAGTAGACGGGCTAATGAAAAACTGTTTTTT. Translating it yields CASSRRANEKLFF.

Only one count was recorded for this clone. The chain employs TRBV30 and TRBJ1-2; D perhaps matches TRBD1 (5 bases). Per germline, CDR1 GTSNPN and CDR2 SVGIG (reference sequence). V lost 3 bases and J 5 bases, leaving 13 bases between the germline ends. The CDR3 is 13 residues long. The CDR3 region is CAWSPGRMYGYTF. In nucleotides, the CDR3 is TGTGCCTGGAGCCCGGGACGAATGTATGGCTACACCTTC.

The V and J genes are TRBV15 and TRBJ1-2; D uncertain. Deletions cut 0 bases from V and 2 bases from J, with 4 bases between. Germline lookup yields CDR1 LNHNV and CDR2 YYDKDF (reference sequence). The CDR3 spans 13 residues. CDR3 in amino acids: CATSRDRNYGYTF. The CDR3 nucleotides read TGTGCCACCAGCAGAGACAGGAACTATGGCTACACCTTC. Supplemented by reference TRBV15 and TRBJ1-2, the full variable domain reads DAMVIQNPRYQVTQFGKPVTLSCSQTLNHNVMYWYQQKSSQAPKLLFHYYDKDFNNEADTPDNFQSRRPNTSFCFLDIRSPGLGDTAMYLCATSRDRNYGYTFGSGTRLTVV.

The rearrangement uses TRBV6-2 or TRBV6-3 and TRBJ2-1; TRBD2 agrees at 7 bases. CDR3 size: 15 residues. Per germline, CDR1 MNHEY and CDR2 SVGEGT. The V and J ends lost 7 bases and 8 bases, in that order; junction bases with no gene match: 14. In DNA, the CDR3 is TGTGCCAGCACCCCCACGAGCGGGGTGGGCGATGAGCAGTTCTTC. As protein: CASTPTSGVGDEQFF.

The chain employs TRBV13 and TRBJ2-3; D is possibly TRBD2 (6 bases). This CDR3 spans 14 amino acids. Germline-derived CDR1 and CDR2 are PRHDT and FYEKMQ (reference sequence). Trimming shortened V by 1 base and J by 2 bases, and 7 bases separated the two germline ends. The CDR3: CASSLAGLTDTQYF. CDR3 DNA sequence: TGTGCCAGCAGCTTAGCGGGACTCACAGATACGCAGTATTTT.